Included here is one T cell receptor (beta chain) sequence, with context. The data derive from a study of CD4 and CD8 cells across lung adenocarcinoma regions. Germline V gives CDR1 WSHSY, CDR2 SAAADI. Trimming cost V 6 bases and J 10 bases, with 16 bases left between them. This CDR3 comprises 13 residues. TCRdb called the PCR reads again in MiXCR, with one record for every CDR3 protein. The table lists around 20,000 distinct CDR3 sequences, approximately 50% of them singletons. Donors had localized lung adenocarcinoma, a non-small cell lung cancer. The clonotype comes from a male donor with lung adenocarcinoma. The CD4 and CD8 labels of this study may be unreliable. The J gene is TRBJ2-1, the V gene TRBV10-2; D remains unclear. Sequencing was carried out using CD8+ T cells from the margin of a lung tumor. As DNA, the CDR3 is TGCGCCAGCAGGGTCGACCACATCCGGGAGCAGTTCTTC. Residues: CASRVDHIREQFF.